Below, 26 T cell receptor beta chains from the same sample are listed, as sequenced in a study of shared clonotypes between healthy human individuals. The table came from immunoSEQ multiplex PCR; TCRdb's copy has only in-frame clones and leaves some out. Of some 2,000,000 clones in the sample, roughly 94% were seen once. The sequenced sample was naive CD4+ T cells sorted from blood. Subset noted: CD45RA+ positively selected. These receptors all stem from a young man in good health.

Turning to this clone: The same CDR3 arises from other DNA sequences in this sample as well. This sequence joins TRBV5-1 and TRBJ1-1, with 8 bases aligning to TRBD1. CDR1 and CDR2 (germline): SGHRS, YFSETQ. The CDR3 contains 15 residues. The V and J ends lost 4 bases and 1 base, in that order; junction bases with no gene match: 6. The CDR3, as DNA: TGCGCCAGCAGCGAGGGGACAGGCGCGAACACTGAAGCTTTCTTT. It yields the protein CASSEGTGANTEAFF.

A note on this clone: Other DNA sequences in the sample encode the same CDR3. V is TRBV5-1 and J is TRBJ2-7, with unresolved D. The CDR3 sequence is 13 residues long. V lost 0 bases, J lost 3 bases, and 7 bases lay in between. Germline CDR1 and CDR2: SGHRS and YFSETQ. CDR3 DNA sequence: TGCGCCAGCAGCTTGGACGGTCTCTACGAGCAGTACTTC. Its protein is CASSLDGLYEQYF.

J is TRBJ2-1 and V is TRBV7-2; the D gene is possibly TRBD2 (5 bases). The CDR3 contains 15 residues. The V end lost 4 bases, the J end lost 2 bases, and 12 bases lay between the germline ends. Looked up from germline, CDR1 is SGHTA and CDR2 is FQGNSA. Written as DNA, the CDR3 is TGTGCCAGCAGCTCAAGGCCAGCGGCCTACAATGAGCAGTTCTTC. The encoded protein is CASSSRPAAYNEQFF.

The chain links TRBV7-6 to TRBJ1-5; possibly TRBD1 for D (5 bases). The CDR3 sequence is 13 residues long. Germline assignment: CDR1 SGHVS and CDR2 FNYEAQ. V was shortened by 4 bases and J by 4 bases, with 8 bases between the two germline ends. In nucleotides, the CDR3 is TGTGCCAGCAGCTCAAAGGGGAATCAGCCCCAGCATTTT. Translating gives CASSSKGNQPQHF.

This chain links TRBV18 with TRBJ2-7; no clear D. CDR1 KGHSH and CDR2 LQKENI come from the germline V gene. This CDR3 has 17 amino acids. Deletions cut 2 bases from V and 6 bases from J, with 23 bases between. The CDR3 protein is CASSPTGRSTVSLEQYF. In DNA, the CDR3 is TGTGCCAGCTCACCAACCGGGCGTTCCACGGTTTCTCTCGAGCAGTACTTC.

This chain connects TRBV21-1 to TRBJ1-2; the table names TRBD1, a call not compared with the DNA. TRBV21-1 counts as a pseudogene. This CDR3 is 16 amino acids long. CDR3 sequence (DNA): TGTGCCAGCAGCAAAGCAGGGACAGAAGCTAACTATGGCTACACCTTC. Amino acids: CASSKAGTEANYGYTF.

The V and J genes are TRBV12-5 and TRBJ1-4, with D possibly TRBD1 on 6 matching bases. V lost 6 bases and J 8 bases, leaving 10 bases between the germline ends. The germline V gene has CDR1 LGHNT and CDR2 FRNRAP. This CDR3 comprises 12 residues. CDR3 DNA: TGTGCTAGTGGACCAGGGGACGAAAAACTGTTTTTT. This codes for CASGPGDEKLFF.

J is TRBJ2-5 and V is TRBV25-1; D is possibly TRBD1 (6 bases). The CDR3 loop spans 14 amino acids. Trimming left V 2 bases short and J 1 base short, with 8 bases between. Germline lookup yields CDR1 MGHDK and CDR2 SYGVNS. Written as DNA, the CDR3 is TGTGCCAGCAGTGAAACAGGGCCCCAAGAGACCCAGTACTTC. Translation: CASSETGPQETQYF. The entire variable domain, with the rest obtained from reference TRBV25-1 and TRBJ2-5, is as follows: EADIYQTPRYLVIGTGKKITLECSQTMGHDKMYWYQQDPGMELHLIHYSYGVNSTEKGDLSSESTVSRIRTEHFPLTLESARPSHTSQYLCASSETGPQETQYFGPGTRLLVL.

The chain uses TRBV4-2 and TRBJ2-5; 10 nucleotides match TRBD2. Trimming removed 1 base from V and 3 bases from J; junction bases left unmatched: 5. Germline CDR1 and CDR2: LGHNA and YNFKEQ. This CDR3 comprises 16 residues. This CDR3 reads CASSQGTGTSEETQYF. The CDR3 region has the DNA TGTGCCAGCAGCCAAGGAACCGGGACTAGCGAAGAGACCCAGTACTTC.

In regard to this clone: One base separates it from a far larger clone, so it is likely a read error. This CDR3 is also generated by other DNA sequences in the sample. The V call is TRBV7-2, the J call TRBJ2-7; 9 bases match TRBD1. Losses at the gene ends were 3 bases for V and 0 bases for J; bases not matched to a gene: 0. The CDR3 extends over 14 amino acids. Germline-derived CDR1 and CDR2 are SGHTA and FQGNSA. CDR3 sequence reads: CASSLTGGSYEQYF. The CDR3, as DNA: TGTGCCAGCAGCTTGACAGGGGGCTCCTACGAGCAGTACTTC.

The chain uses TRBV9 and TRBJ2-7; D is uncertain. V was trimmed by 0 bases and J by 2 bases, leaving 12 bases between them. CDR1 and CDR2 (germline): SGDLS, YYNGEE. The length of the CDR3 is 15 residues. The CDR3 DNA reads TGTGCCAGCAGCGTAGAGGCGGCGATTCCCTACGAGCAGTACTTC. It encodes CASSVEAAIPYEQYF. The full variable domain, its missing parts supplied by reference TRBV9 and TRBJ2-7, is DSGVTQTPKHLITATGQRVTLRCSPRSGDLSVYWYQQSLDQGLQFLIQYYNGEERAKGNILERFSAQQFPDLHSELNLSSLELGDSALYFCASSVEAAIPYEQYFGPGTRLTVT.

Worth noting for this clone: Other DNA sequences in this specimen translate into the identical CDR3. The chain couples TRBV7-9 to TRBJ2-7; D gene uncertain. The CDR3 has 13 residues. The V gene lost 5 bases and the J gene lost 3 bases, with 11 bases spanning the gap. The germline gives CDR1 SEHNR, CDR2 FQNEAQ (reference sequence). CDR3 nucleotide sequence: TGTGCCAGCAGCCTGCCGCCGGACTACGAGCAGTACTTC. It translates to CASSLPPDYEQYF.

The chain couples TRBV28 to TRBJ2-3; TRBD2 matches 10 bases. Germline V gene sequence: CDR1 MDHEN, CDR2 SYDVKM. This CDR3 has 16 residues. After removal of 3 bases from V and 4 bases from J, the junction contained 7 bases not matched to a gene. CDR3 region: CASSLSLAGGADTQYF. CDR3 coding DNA: TGTGCCAGCAGTTTGTCTTTAGCGGGAGGCGCAGATACGCAGTATTTT.

The rearrangement links TRBV5-4 to TRBJ1-6, with 8 bases fitting TRBD1. CDR3 length: 16 amino acids. V shed 4 bases, J shed 7 bases, and the junction held 10 bases outside the gene matches. Germline V gene lookup returns CDR1 SGHNT and CDR2 YYREEE (reference sequence). CDR3 sequence reads: CASSPLQGQGNSPLHF. CDR3 in DNA: TGTGCCAGCAGCCCTTTACAAGGACAGGGAAATTCACCCCTCCACTTT.

The V gene is TRBV10-3, the J gene TRBJ2-2; D is perhaps TRBD2 (5 bases). This CDR3 has 14 residues. Between the trimmed V and J ends, which lost 3 bases and 6 bases, there was a span of 11 bases. Germline CDR1 and CDR2: ENHRY and SYGVKD. The CDR3 spells CAISDPGKSGELFF. The CDR3, as DNA: TGTGCCATCAGTGACCCCGGGAAGTCCGGGGAGCTGTTTTTT.

V is TRBV5-1 and J is TRBJ2-2; D is perhaps TRBD1 (6 bases). Germline V gene sequence: CDR1 SGHRS, CDR2 YFSETQ. This CDR3 is 16 amino acids long. V was shortened by 5 bases and J by 0 bases, with 14 bases between the two germline ends. CDR3 DNA: TGCGCCAGCAGGTTAACCGGGACAACGAACACCGGGGAGCTGTTTTTT. It specifies CASRLTGTTNTGELFF.

This chain joins TRBV9 and TRBJ1-1, with a possible D match to TRBD1 (6 bases). The germline V gene encodes CDR1 SGDLS and CDR2 YYNGEE. The CDR3 has 15 residues. V was clipped by 3 bases and J by 4 bases, with 16 bases between them. CDR3 nucleotides: TGTGCCAGCAGCGGAAACAGGGCCCTGGGCACTGAAGCTTTCTTT. Protein sequence: CASSGNRALGTEAFF.

The rearrangement joins TRBV5-1 to TRBJ1-2, with 8 bases identical to TRBD1. The CDR3 is 18 residues long. J lost 0 bases, V lost 1 base, and 11 bases had no gene match. In germline, CDR1 is SGHRS, CDR2 YFSETQ. The CDR3 coding sequence is TGCGCCAGCAGCTTGACTGGACAGGGATACCCCTCTAACTATGGCTACACCTTC. Translation: CASSLTGQGYPSNYGYTF.

Notes on this clone: A read error may produce the germline difference seen at one junction end. This same CDR3 is encoded by further DNA sequences in the sample. V is TRBV29-1 and J is TRBJ1-2; D gene ambiguous. The V gene's germline CDR1 is SQVTM and CDR2 ANQGSEA. This CDR3 comprises 12 residues. The CDR3 loop reads CSVYKDGYGYTF. DNA for the CDR3: TGCAGCGTCTACAAGGATGGCTATGGCTACACATTC.

The rearrangement uses TRBV5-4 and TRBJ1-1; 7 nucleotides agree with TRBD1. The CDR3 runs 15 residues. V lost 4 bases to trimming and J lost 4 bases; unmatched junction nucleotides: 10. CDR1 SGHNT and CDR2 YYREEE come from the germline V gene (reference sequence). As DNA, the CDR3 is TGTGCCAGCAGCATACCCAGACAGGGACCCACTGAAGCTTTCTTT. It encodes CASSIPRQGPTEAFF.

The chain recombines TRBV5-4 with TRBJ1-1, with D possibly matching TRBD1 (5 bases). V lost 6 bases, J lost 0 bases, and 12 bases lay in between. The CDR3 extends over 14 amino acids. The germline V gene encodes CDR1 SGHNT and CDR2 YYREEE (reference sequence). This chain's CDR3 is CASTTGAMNTEAFF. CDR3 coding DNA: TGTGCCAGCACCACCGGGGCTATGAACACTGAAGCTTTCTTT. Complete variable domain (other parts from reference TRBV5-4 and TRBJ1-1): ETGVTQSPTHLIKTRGQQVTLRCSSQSGHNTVSWYQQALGQGPQFIFQYYREEENGRGNFPPRFSGLQFPNYSSELNVNALELDDSALYLCASTTGAMNTEAFFGQGTRLTVV.

V usage is TRBV25-1 and J usage is TRBJ2-1; D unclear. CDR1 and CDR2 from the germline V gene are MGHDK and SYGVNS. The ends were cut back, 0 bases at V and 9 bases at J, with 9 bases in the middle. The CDR3 spans 13 residues. CDR3 nucleotide sequence: TGTGCCAGCAGTGAATATTCGAGTGGTGAGCAGTTCTTC. It translates to CASSEYSSGEQFF.

The rearrangement joins TRBV30 to TRBJ1-4; 11 bases fit TRBD1. V lost 6 bases, J lost 8 bases, and 5 bases stayed unmatched. CDR3 length: 13 amino acids. Germline V lookup: CDR1 GTSNPN, CDR2 SVGIG (reference sequence). This CDR3 is CACKDRGLEKLFF. The CDR3 DNA follows: TGTGCCTGTAAGGACAGGGGGCTAGAAAAACTGTTTTTT.

This chain links TRBV6-6 with TRBJ1-2, with D maybe TRBD1 (5 bases). The CDR3 spans 14 residues. In germline, CDR1 is MNHNY, CDR2 SVGAGI (reference sequence). Trimming took off 8 bases at V and 11 bases at J, with 24 bases between the two ends. CDR3 in DNA: TGTGCCAGCGCCCCGAGCCGTGAGTGGGGGGGATACACCTTC. Encoded protein: CASAPSREWGGYTF.

V and J are TRBV7-8 and TRBJ2-7; 8 nucleotides match TRBD1. With V trimmed by 4 bases and J by 6 bases, 5 bases remained unmatched. The CDR3 has 13 amino acids. From germline, CDR1 is SGHVS and CDR2 FQNEAQ. The CDR3 coding sequence is TGTGCCAGCAGCTCCCGGACAGGGCTCGAGCAGTACTTC. It yields the protein CASSSRTGLEQYF.

This sequence joins TRBV11-2 and TRBJ2-2; possibly TRBD1 or TRBD2 for D (5 bases each). The CDR3 is 17 residues long. CDR1 and CDR2 from the germline V gene are SGHAT and FQNNGV. V was trimmed by 3 bases and J by 0 bases, leaving 14 bases between them. The CDR3 loop reads CASSFNPGTANTGELFF. The CDR3 DNA reads TGTGCCAGCAGCTTTAATCCCGGGACCGCGAACACCGGGGAGCTGTTTTTT.